The rows below give T cell receptor beta chains drawn from one sample of a study of CD8 T cells in Susac syndrome. TCRdb re-derived calls from the immunoSEQ multiplex PCR reads in MiXCR, one entry per CDR3 protein. Of 170,000 or so distinct CDR3 sequences listed, roughly 94% are singletons. Sequences were obtained from CD4+ T cells from PBMCs. The receptors were gathered from a human donor with Susac syndrome. Each CDR3 is given with its conserved first and last residue. D genes are given only for firm matches. Clone size, where shown, is once, few, many, or a class for clones that have expanded.

d_call | clone_size | j_call | v_call | cdr3_aa | cdr3_nt
TRBD1 | . | TRBJ2-7 | TRBV10-3 | CAISGGQGGSYEQYF | TGTGCCATCAGTGGGGGACAGGGAGGTAGCTACGAGCAGTACTTC
. | . | TRBJ2-7 | TRBV7-9 | CASSSRSMGASHEQYF | TGTGCCAGCAGCTCCAGAAGTATGGGAGCTAGCCACGAGCAGTACTTC
. | . | TRBJ1-2 | TRBV20-1 | CSAPKEGHGYTF | TGCAGTGCTCCAAAGGAGGGGCATGGCTACACCTTC
TRBD2 | . | TRBJ2-5 | TRBV4-1 | CASSQDRREGGETQYF | TGCGCCAGCAGCCAAGATAGACGGGAGGGTGGAGAGACCCAGTACTTC
TRBD2 | . | TRBJ2-3 | TRBV10-3 | CAISEFRTSGSDTQYF | TGTGCCATCAGTGAGTTCCGGACTAGCGGGAGTGATACGCAGTATTTT
. | . | TRBJ2-4 | TRBV5-4 | CASSANTLLAKNIQYF | TGTGCCAGCAGCGCAAATACCTTACTAGCCAAAAACATTCAGTACTTC
. | once | TRBJ2-2 | TRBV29-1 | CSVDLREKRGELFF | TGCAGCGTTGATCTCAGGGAAAAGCGCGGGGAGCTGTTTTTT
. | . | TRBJ2-7 | TRBV6-2/TRBV6-3 | CASSFSGSKTYEQYF | TGTGCCAGCAGTTTCTCAGGGTCGAAGACCTACGAGCAGTACTTC
TRBD2 | . | TRBJ2-5 | TRBV6-2/TRBV6-3 | CASSWRLAGAVETQYF | TGTGCCAGCAGTTGGAGACTAGCGGGAGCCGTAGAGACCCAGTACTTC
TRBD1 | . | TRBJ1-2 | TRBV18 | CASSPPIPDRAYGYTF | TGTGCCAGCTCACCACCTATACCAGACAGGGCATATGGCTACACCTTC
. | . | TRBJ1-1 | TRBV20-1 | CSAMRSWGEYTEAFF | TGCAGTGCCATGAGGTCGTGGGGCGAGTACACTGAAGCTTTCTTT